This T cell receptor (beta chain) appears in the sequencing data of a study of shared clonotypes between healthy human individuals. This clone has a single count. Its antigen is as yet unknown. CDR1 is SGDLS, CDR2 YYNGEE, per germline. The V and J ends lost 3 bases and 4 bases respectively, with 10 bases between them. The CDR3 is 14 amino acids. Sequencing used immunoSEQ multiplex PCR; TCRdb keeps in-frame clones, though not all of them. Counted here are some 2,100,000 clones, roughly 91% occurring once; the ten biggest clones make up around 1.7%. It was CD45RO-negative cells, positively selected for CCR7, that made up naive CD8 cells, with terminally differentiated effector memory CD45RA+ cells excluded. Donors included only healthy HIV-negative adults lacking recent acute infections or vaccinations. Study conclusions and caveats: Across subsets, estimated richness was generally greater for naive than for memory populations. Naive CD4 clonotype sharing across several donors was 4.5% to 6%.

The sequence derives from a man aged 18 to 30 in good health. Some clones in this sample may be carry-over from other donors' samples. This sequence joins TRBV9 and TRBJ2-2, with a tentative D call TRBD1 (6 bases). Sequencing input: naive CD8+ T cells from PBMCs. CDR3 sequence reads: CASSAPTGTGELFF. CDR3 bases: TGTGCCAGCAGCGCCCCGACAGGCACCGGGGAGCTGTTTTTT.